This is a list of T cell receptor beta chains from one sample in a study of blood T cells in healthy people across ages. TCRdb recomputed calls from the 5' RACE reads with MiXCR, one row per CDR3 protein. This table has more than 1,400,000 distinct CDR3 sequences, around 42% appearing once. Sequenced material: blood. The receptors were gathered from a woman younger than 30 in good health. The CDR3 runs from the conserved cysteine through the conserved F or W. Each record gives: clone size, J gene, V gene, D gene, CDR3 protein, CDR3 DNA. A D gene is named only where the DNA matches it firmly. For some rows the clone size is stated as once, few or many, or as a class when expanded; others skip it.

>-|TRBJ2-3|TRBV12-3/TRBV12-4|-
CASSTLTSGLPPDTQYF
TGTGCCAGCAGTACCTTGACTAGTGGGTTACCCCCAGATACGCAGTATTTT
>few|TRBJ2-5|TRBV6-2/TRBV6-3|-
CASSSRTTQETQYF
TGTGCCAGCAGTTCTAGGACTACCCAAGAGACCCAGTACTTC
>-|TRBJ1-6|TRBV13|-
CASSPRGGHSYNSPLHF
TGTGCCAGCAGCCCTAGGGGGGGGCACTCCTATAATTCACCCCTCCACTTT
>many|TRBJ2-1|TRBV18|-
CASSPLNEQFF
TGTGCCAGCAGTCCGTTAAATGAGCAGTTCTTC
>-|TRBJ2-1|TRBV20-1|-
CSAGHGGLSREQFF
TGCAGTGCGGGCCACGGGGGGCTCAGTCGGGAGCAGTTCTTC
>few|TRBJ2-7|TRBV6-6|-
CASSYAEREQYF
TGTGCCAGCAGTTACGCGGAACGCGAGCAGTACTTC
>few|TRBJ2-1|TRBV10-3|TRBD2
CAISATSGSQGEQFF
TGTGCCATCAGTGCAACTAGCGGGAGCCAGGGTGAGCAGTTCTTC
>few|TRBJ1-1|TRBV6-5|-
CASSYSLASTTEAFF
TGTGCCAGCAGTTACTCGCTCGCCTCCACTACTGAAGCTTTCTTT
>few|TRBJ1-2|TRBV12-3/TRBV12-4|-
CASSLVGQGHEDGYTF
TGTGCCAGCAGTTTAGTTGGGCAGGGGCACGAGGATGGCTACACCTTC
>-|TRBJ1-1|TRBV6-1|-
CASSVRFEAFF
TGTGCCAGCAGTGTTCGGTTTGAAGCTTTCTTT
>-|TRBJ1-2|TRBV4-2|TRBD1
CTSSQDGQGLYGYTF
TGTACCAGCAGCCAAGATGGACAGGGTCTCTATGGCTACACCTTC
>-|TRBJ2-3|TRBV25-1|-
CASSGVRIADTQYF
TGTGCCAGCAGTGGTGTCAGAATCGCAGATACGCAGTATTTT
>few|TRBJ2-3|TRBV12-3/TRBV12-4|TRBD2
CASSLSSGGTRDTQYF
TGTGCCAGCAGTTTATCTAGCGGGGGGACCAGGGATACGCAGTATTTT
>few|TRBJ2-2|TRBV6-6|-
CASIRSRNTGELFF
TGTGCCAGCATCCGGTCGCGAAACACCGGGGAGCTGTTTTTT
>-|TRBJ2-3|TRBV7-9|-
CASETRGETDTQYF
TGTGCCAGCGAAACAAGGGGTGAAACAGATACGCAGTATTTT
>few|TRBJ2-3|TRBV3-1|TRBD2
CASSQEGSGRRNTQYF
TGTGCCAGCAGCCAAGAAGGTAGCGGGAGACGCAATACGCAGTATTTT
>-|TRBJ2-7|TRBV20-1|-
CSARDGSGLSDEQYF
TGCAGTGCTAGAGATGGGTCTGGATTAAGCGATGAGCAGTACTTC